Below are 24 T cell receptor beta chains sequenced from a single sample in a study of STAT3 mutations in large granular lymphocyte leukemia. Regarding the study as a whole: At least one immunodominant TCR beta clonotype appeared in every T-cell large granular lymphocyte leukemia patient.

Assay: immunoSEQ multiplex PCR; the TCRdb copy retains only in-frame clones and omits some. The sample contains 35,000 to 40,000 clones, roughly 90% of which appear only once. These TCRs' antigens remain unknown. Sample: PBMCs. The receptor set was obtained from a human donor with T large granular lymphocyte leukemia. Some clones in this sample may be carry-over from other donors' samples.

The V and J genes are TRBV7-2 and TRBJ1-4; TRBD1 matches 7 bases. The V segment lost 5 bases and the J segment 7 bases; nucleotides outside the gene matches: 13. From germline, CDR1 is SGHTA and CDR2 FQGNSA. This CDR3 is built from 16 residues. The CDR3 region is CASSPGRQGASEKLFF. As DNA, the CDR3 is TGTGCCAGCAGCCCGGGCCGACAGGGAGCAAGTGAAAAACTGTTTTTT.

In its sample, this clone was seen a few times. This chain links TRBV5-1 with TRBJ2-1; possible D gene TRBD1, 5 bases. This CDR3 has 13 residues. Germline V gene lookup returns CDR1 SGHRS and CDR2 YFSETQ. V lost 0 bases to trimming and J lost 8 bases, with 9 bases between them. CDR3 in amino acids: CASSLEGRYEQFF. The DNA for the CDR3 is TGCGCCAGCAGCTTGGAGGGGCGGTATGAGCAGTTCTTC. The whole variable domain, filled in from reference TRBV5-1 and TRBJ2-1, reads KAGVTQTPRYLIKTRGQQVTLSCSPISGHRSVSWYQQTPGQGLQFLFEYFSETQRNKGNFPGRFSGRQFSNSRSEMNVSTLELGDSALYLCASSLEGRYEQFFGPGTRLTVL.

The rearrangement uses TRBV5-4 and TRBJ2-7, with a weak D call TRBD1 (5 bases). Trimming took off 1 base at V and 5 bases at J, with 13 bases between the two ends. Looked up from germline, CDR1 is SGHNT and CDR2 is YYREEE (reference sequence). The CDR3 sequence is 14 residues long. The DNA for the CDR3 is TGTGCCAGCAGCTTGCTCCAGGGTGTGGACGAGCAGTACTTC. It is translated as CASSLLQGVDEQYF.

The chain has TRBV5-1 and TRBJ1-5; D gene ambiguous. The germline V gene has CDR1 SGHRS and CDR2 YFSETQ. CDR3 length: 14 amino acids. Trimming removed 0 bases at V and 5 bases at J, with 9 bases between. CDR3 in DNA: TGCGCCAGCAGCTTGGAAGGGAGGCATCAGCCCCAGCATTTT. Residues: CASSLEGRHQPQHF.

The CDR3 nucleotides read TGTGCCAGCAGTGGAAAGGAAAAACTGTTTTTT. Translating it yields CASSGKEKLFF. The J gene is TRBJ1-4, the V gene TRBV2; D gene ambiguous. Germline CDR1 SNHLY, CDR2 FYNNEI. The CDR3 has 11 residues. The germline V and J ends were trimmed by 4 bases and 8 bases, with 5 bases remaining between them.

CDR3 in DNA: TGTGCCAGTAACGGGAATAGCAATCAGCCCCAGCATTTT. As protein: CASNGNSNQPQHF. The V call is TRBV19, the J call TRBJ1-5; D not resolved. Germline CDR1 reads LNHDA; CDR2 reads SQIVND (reference sequence). CDR3 length: 13 residues. Trimming cost V 7 bases and J 0 bases, with 7 bases left between them. The full variable domain, its missing parts supplied by reference TRBV19 and TRBJ1-5, is DGGITQSPKYLFRKEGQNVTLSCEQNLNHDAMYWYRQDPGQGLRLIYYSQIVNDFQKGDIAEGYSVSREKKESFPLTVTSAQKNPTAFYLCASNGNSNQPQHFGDGTRLSIL.

J is TRBJ1-2 and V is TRBV4-3, with D possibly matching TRBD1 (5 bases). V was clipped by 0 bases and J by 6 bases, with 11 bases between them. The CDR3 is 14 residues long. Looked up from germline, CDR1 is LGHNA and CDR2 is YSLEER. For the CDR3, the DNA is TGCGCCAGCAGCCAAGACACGGACACGGATGGCTACACCTTC. This codes for CASSQDTDTDGYTF.

The chain links TRBV6-1 to TRBJ2-5; 9 positions match TRBD1. This CDR3 has 14 residues. V lost 7 bases, J lost 5 bases, and 8 bases stayed unmatched. Germline CDR1 and CDR2: MNHNS and SASEGT. The CDR3 DNA reads as TGTGCCAGCACCGAAACAGGGGGCGGTGAGACCCAGTACTTC. As protein: CASTETGGGETQYF.

In DNA form, the CDR3 reads TGTGCCAGCAGCTTAATTGAGGGGGGCTACACCTTC. Protein sequence: CASSLIEGGYTF. The chain links TRBV7-9 to TRBJ1-2; D may be TRBD1 (5 bases). With 2 bases removed from V and 8 bases from J, the gap between germline ends came to 9 bases. CDR1 SEHNR and CDR2 FQNEAQ come from the germline V gene (reference sequence). CDR3 length: 12 residues.

The V gene is TRBV27, the J gene TRBJ1-5; 9 bases agree with TRBD1. The CDR3 has 14 amino acids. Per the germline V gene, CDR1 is MNHEY and CDR2 is SMNVEV (reference sequence). Trimming removed 2 bases from V and 7 bases from J; junction bases left unmatched: 3. CDR3 nucleotides: TGTGCCAGCAGTTTAGGGACAGGGAACCAGCCCCAGCATTTT. Translating gives CASSLGTGNQPQHF.

The gene calls are TRBV18 and TRBJ1-4, with TRBD1 matching over 8 bases. The germline V gene encodes CDR1 KGHSH and CDR2 LQKENI. This CDR3 region has 14 residues. Trimming took 4 bases from V and 8 from J; bases not matched to a gene: 6. The CDR3 DNA reads as TGTGCCAGCTCACTATCACAGGGGGAAGAAAAACTGTTTTTT. It specifies CASSLSQGEEKLFF.

The CDR3 nucleotides are TGCGCCAGCAGCCAAGATGCCAGGTGGGGCACTGAAGCTTTCTTT. Amino acid sequence: CASSQDARWGTEAFF. The chain links TRBV4-3 to TRBJ1-1; D uncertain. From germline, CDR1 is LGHNA and CDR2 YSLEER. This CDR3 is 15 amino acids long. The V end was cut by 0 bases, the J end by 4 bases, with 12 bases between.

The chain combines TRBV4-1 with TRBJ1-3, with TRBD1 identical over 7 bases. Per the germline V gene, CDR1 is MGHRA and CDR2 is YSYEKL. The CDR3 totals 16 residues. The J segment lost 0 bases and the V segment lost 3 bases, leaving 5 bases of the junction unmatched. This chain's CDR3 is CASSHIGGTSGNTIYF. Here the CDR3 DNA reads TGCGCCAGCAGCCATATAGGGGGCACCTCTGGAAACACCATATATTTT.

The V and J genes are TRBV18 and TRBJ1-6; TRBD1 agrees at 7 bases. Trimming cost V 3 bases and J 6 bases; bases outside gene matches: 5. Germline CDR1 is KGHSH and CDR2 is LQKENI. The CDR3 length is 15 residues. CDR3 in DNA: TGTGCCAGCTCACCGGCGACAGGGAGTAATTCACCCCTCCACTTT. It specifies CASSPATGSNSPLHF. Together with reference TRBV18 and TRBJ1-6, the CDR3 gives the full variable domain: NAGVMQNPRHLVRRRGQEARLRCSPMKGHSHVYWYRQLPEEGLKFMVYLQKENIIDESGMPKERFSAEFPKEGPSILRIQQVVRGDSAAYFCASSPATGSNSPLHFGNGTRLTVT.

This clone appeared a few times. The chain is built from TRBV28 and TRBJ2-7; D could derive from TRBD1 or TRBD2 (6 bases each). Germline CDR1 is MDHEN and CDR2 is SYDVKM. The germline V and J ends were trimmed by 6 bases and 1 base, with 16 bases remaining between them. CDR3 length equals 15 residues. The CDR3 spells CASSLGWGASYEQYF. The CDR3 nucleotides are TGTGCCAGCAGCCTAGGCTGGGGGGCGTCCTACGAGCAGTACTTC.

V is TRBV28 and J is TRBJ2-7, with 14 bases matching TRBD2. The germline gives CDR1 MDHEN, CDR2 SYDVKM. CDR3 size: 17 residues. V trimming: 3 bases; J trimming: 0 bases; junction bases outside the gene matches: 4. In nucleotides, the CDR3 is TGTGCCAGCAGTTTGACTAGCGGGGGGGGAAGCTCCTACGAGCAGTACTTC. Protein: CASSLTSGGGSSYEQYF.

The chain employs TRBV20-1 and TRBJ1-2; D gene unclear. Per germline, CDR1 DFQATT and CDR2 SNEGSKA (reference sequence). V lost 3 bases to trimming and J lost 7 bases, with 9 bases between them. There are 11 residues in the CDR3. CDR3 in amino acids: CSARGWGGYTF. CDR3 in DNA: TGCAGTGCTAGGGGGTGGGGTGGCTACACCTTC.

J is TRBJ1-1 and V is TRBV6-5, with 7 bases fitting TRBD1. CDR3 length equals 13 residues. The junction had 8 bases not matched to a gene; V was cut back by 7 bases and J by 6 bases. The germline gives CDR1 MNHEY, CDR2 SVGAGI. The CDR3 reads CASKVGGEPEAFF. The CDR3 coding sequence is TGTGCCAGCAAGGTAGGGGGCGAGCCTGAAGCTTTCTTT.

The chain links TRBV9 to TRBJ2-6; D might be TRBD2 (5 bases). There are 17 residues in the CDR3. From germline, CDR1 is SGDLS and CDR2 YYNGEE. V was cut by 0 bases and J by 4 bases, with 14 bases left in between. The CDR3: CASSVVHGPGGANVLTF. The DNA of the CDR3 is TGTGCCAGCAGCGTAGTTCACGGCCCGGGGGGGGCCAACGTCCTGACTTTC.

CDR3 region: CASSERSTGGRGYTF. For the CDR3, the DNA is TGTGCCAGCAGTGAACGGTCCACAGGGGGAAGGGGCTACACCTTC. The rearrangement links TRBV2 to TRBJ1-2; 8 bases map to TRBD1. The V and J ends lost 2 bases and 8 bases, in that order; junction bases with no gene match: 10. Germline CDR1 and CDR2: SNHLY and FYNNEI. This CDR3 spans 15 amino acids. Drawing the rest from reference TRBV2 and TRBJ1-2, the complete variable domain is EPEVTQTPSHQVTQMGQEVILRCVPISNHLYFYWYRQILGQKVEFLVSFYNNEISEKSEIFDDQFSVERPDGSNFTLKIRSTKLEDSAMYFCASSERSTGGRGYTFGSGTRLTVV.

The rearrangement joins TRBV27 to TRBJ1-2; a possible D gene is TRBD1 (6 bases). The CDR3 contains 15 residues. Trimming stripped 5 bases from V and 2 bases from J, with 15 bases between. Germline-derived CDR1 and CDR2 are MNHEY and SMNVEV (reference sequence). CDR3 sequence: CASSDYGQRNYGYTF. In DNA form, the CDR3 reads TGTGCCAGCAGTGACTACGGACAGAGAAACTATGGCTACACCTTC.

The chain recombines TRBV5-1 with TRBJ1-1; no clear D. The CDR3 spans 15 residues. CDR1 and CDR2 from the germline V gene are SGHRS and YFSETQ. The germline V and J ends were trimmed by 4 bases and 3 bases, with 16 bases remaining between them. CDR3 nucleotides: TGCGCCAGCAGCCCGGCTCTGGGTTCGGACACTGAAGCTTTCTTT. Translation gives CASSPALGSDTEAFF.

J is TRBJ1-1 and V is TRBV7-9, with 7 bases lining up with TRBD1. The germline gives CDR1 SEHNR, CDR2 FQNEAQ (reference sequence). Trimming took 7 bases from V and 0 from J; bases not matched to a gene: 2. The CDR3 length is 13 residues. CDR3 nucleotides: TGTGCCAGCACGGGGACAGTGAACACTGAAGCTTTCTTT. Translating gives CASTGTVNTEAFF. The variable domain in full, with the rest retrieved from reference TRBV7-9 and TRBJ1-1, is DTGVSQNPRHKITKRGQNVTFRCDPISEHNRLYWYRQTLGQGPEFLTYFQNEAQLEKSRLLSDRFSAERPKGSFSTLEIQRTEQGDSAMYLCASTGTVNTEAFFGQGTRLTVV.

The chain uses TRBV9 and TRBJ2-6; no clear D. CDR3 length: 16 residues. Germline V gives CDR1 SGDLS, CDR2 YYNGEE. Trimming cost V 1 base and J 2 bases, with 10 bases left between them. The CDR3 coding sequence is TGTGCCAGCAGCGTAACCCCCCAGGCTGGGGCCAACGTCCTGACTTTC. It yields the protein CASSVTPQAGANVLTF.